The present T cell receptor beta chain was sequenced within a study of response to subunit inactivated influenza vaccine (dated by TCRdb to the late 2010s). In the study overall: The study used deep quantitative T cell receptor repertoire profiling to track responses to a trivalent subunit inactivated influenza vaccine. The full study reports these points: It was suggested by the authors that each seasonal influenza vaccination may recruit only a limited number of new T cells.

Library method: RT-PCR. Instrument on record: Illumina HiSeq 2500. TCRdb itself trimmed the public reads at Q25 with fastp, ran MiXCR and retained productive beta chains. When rows share a CDR3 protein, they turn into one entry using the most common DNA and genes. This sample holds approximately 520,000 distinct CDR3 sequences; less than 30% were observed only once. Approximately 2% of the sample rests with the top ten. A note on this clonotype: Its antigen is still unknown. No base quality information exists; no much larger clone differs at one position.

At the junction V is shortened by 1 base and J by 0 bases, with 10 bases in between. Counted from cysteine to phenylalanine, this CDR3 has 16 amino acids. The retained sequence is limited to the CDR3, 48 bases, with the frame set at the first base. The germline V gene (reference sequence) supplies CDR1 LGHDT and CDR2 YNNKEL. The source was CD4+ T cells sorted from PBMCs, collected approximately 5 days after vaccination. The chain is made from TRBV3-1 and TRBJ2-1; no confident D gene assignment can be made. This TCR was sampled from a man aged 50 to 59 who received an inactivated influenza vaccine. Donor details come from another sample of the same person, matched by shared clones. The sequence in DNA is TGTGCCAGCAGCCAAGTAGCCAGGAGCTCCTACAATGAGCAGTTCTTC. This is translated as CASSQVARSSYNEQFF.